One T cell receptor beta chain is described in this entry. Its antigen is undetermined. The data were obtained in a study of OX40 agonist ivuxolimab in advanced cancers. Whole-study findings and limits: Dosing at 0.1 to 3.0 mg/kg was accompanied by clonal expansion of CD4+ and CD8+ blood T cells by week 6. Expanded clones were, on average, more numerous in CD8+ T cells than in CD4+.

Germline-derived CDR1 and CDR2 are SGHTA and FQGNSA. The CDR3 length is 13 residues. V dropped 2 bases and J dropped 0 bases, with 4 bases sitting between them. Sequenced by immunoSEQ multiplex PCR; TCRdb stores in-frame clones only, minus some. The repertoire holds some 54,000 clones, with 86% as singletons. The sequencing here drew on CD4+ or CD8+ T cells sorted from blood, taken in a trial of the OX40 agonist ivuxolimab. The receptor was derived from an adult with an advanced solid tumor such as melanoma, head and neck, liver or kidney cancer. The rearrangement uses TRBV7-2 and TRBJ1-1; D call uncertain. CDR3: CASSLLMNTEAFF. DNA for the CDR3: TGTGCCAGCAGCTTATTAATGAACACTGAAGCTTTCTTT.